The 7 T cell receptor beta chains below were found in one sample sequenced in a study of shared clonotypes between healthy human individuals. Sequenced by immunoSEQ multiplex PCR; TCRdb stores in-frame clones only, minus some. The sample carries 600,000 to 800,000 clones, just under 75% recorded once. The sequencing sample was made of memory CD4+ T cells sorted from blood. Subset denoted: CD45RA-negative fraction. The source of these receptors is a woman aged 30 to 39 in good health.

The chain uses TRBV11-2 and TRBJ2-7; D may match TRBD1 or TRBD2 (5 bases each). The V gene lost 5 bases and the J gene lost 9 bases, with 26 bases spanning the gap. Germline V gene lookup returns CDR1 SGHAT and CDR2 FQNNGV. The CDR3 is 16 residues long. CDR3 nucleotides: TGTGCCAGCAGCCCTAGCTGGGGACCAATGAGGAGACGGCAGTACTTC. Protein sequence: CASSPSWGPMRRRQYF.

A word on this clone: Just one base apart from a much larger clone, this may be a read error. The V gene is TRBV7-2, the J gene TRBJ2-5; D is perhaps TRBD2 (6 bases). The CDR3 has 15 amino acids. Germline CDR1 SGHTA, CDR2 FQGNSA. The DNA for the CDR3 is TGTGCCAGCAGCTTAAGGCGGGGACGTCAAGAGACCCAGCACTTC. Amino acid sequence: CASSLRRGRQETQHF. The full variable domain, completed using reference TRBV7-2 and TRBJ2-5, is GAGVSQSPSNKVTEKGKDVELRCDPISGHTALYWYRQSLGQGLEFLIYFQGNSAPDKSGLPSDRFSAERTGGSVSTLTIQRTQQEDSAVYLCASSLRRGRQETQHFGPGTRLLVL.

As to this clone: At the DNA level, this CDR3 is encoded by other sequences in the same sample as well. The J gene is TRBJ1-3, the V gene TRBV5-1; TRBD1 is a possible D gene (5 bases). V gave up 4 bases and J gave up 4 bases, with 15 bases separating them. Germline lookup yields CDR1 SGHRS and CDR2 YFSETQ. The length of the CDR3 is 15 residues. Here the CDR3 DNA reads TGCGCCAGCAGCCCTTCGGGGCAGGGAGGAAACACCATATATTTT. Translating gives CASSPSGQGGNTIYF.

The chain uses TRBV6-6 and TRBJ2-2; D is undetermined. The CDR3 totals 15 residues. CDR1 is MNHNY and CDR2 is SVGAGI in the germline V gene (reference sequence). V was shortened by 0 bases and J by 7 bases, with 12 bases between the two germline ends. This chain's CDR3 is CASSYSDSSVGELFF. Written as DNA, the CDR3 is TGTGCCAGCAGTTACTCTGACTCCTCCGTCGGGGAGCTGTTTTTT.

The chain employs TRBV27 and TRBJ2-2; D may be TRBD2 (5 bases). V lost 2 bases, J lost 6 bases, and 13 bases lay in between. The CDR3 has 15 amino acids. Looked up from germline, CDR1 is MNHEY and CDR2 is SMNVEV (reference sequence). CDR3 amino acids: CASSLSGGYSGELFF. The DNA for the CDR3 is TGTGCCAGCAGTTTAAGTGGAGGTTACTCCGGGGAGCTGTTTTTT.

This clone came up many times. The V gene is TRBV7-3, the J gene TRBJ1-2, with TRBD1 as a possible D gene (5 bases). Germline lookup yields CDR1 SGHTA and CDR2 FQGTGA. With 10 bases removed from V and 0 bases from J, the gap between germline ends came to 18 bases. The CDR3 loop spans 15 amino acids. The CDR3 is CATGTAVGANYGYTF. In DNA, the CDR3 is TGTGCCACCGGGACGGCTGTTGGGGCTAACTATGGCTACACCTTC.

This clone came up once. The rearrangement uses TRBV10-3 and TRBJ2-3; D is undetermined. Germline CDR1 and CDR2: ENHRY and SYGVKD. The length of the CDR3 is 15 residues. Trimming took off 4 bases at V and 2 bases at J, with 13 bases between the two ends. The CDR3 sequence: CAISGDGGPTDTQYF. CDR3 in DNA: TGTGCCATCAGTGGAGATGGCGGACCCACAGATACGCAGTATTTT.